Listed below are T cell receptor beta chains from one sample, sequenced in a study of T cell repertoires in cytomegalovirus infection. TCRdb reanalysed the reads using MiXCR and keeps one entry per CDR3 protein. Of some 170,000 distinct CDR3 sequences in the sample, about 15% are singletons; the top ten hold roughly a quarter. The sample was CD8+ T cells from PBMCs. These receptors all stem from a human donor in good health (CMV status not recorded). Some clones in this sample may be carry-over from other donors' samples. Both conserved end residues are part of each CDR3. A D gene is named only where the DNA matches it firmly. The size field is filled for only some rows; it gives once, few, many or a size class.

J | D | V | size | CDR3 | DNA
TRBJ2-4 | NA | TRBV7-9 | few | CASSLSAPPAKNIQYF | TGTGCCAGCAGCTTATCGGCCCCACCAGCCAAAAACATTCAGTACTTC
TRBJ2-3 | NA | TRBV4-1 | NA | CASSQERFQDTQYF | TGCGCCAGCAGCCAAGAAAGGTTTCAAGATACGCAGTATTTT
TRBJ2-1 | NA | TRBV7-9 | few | CASSSSDGLTYNEQFF | TGTGCCAGCAGCTCCTCGGACGGTCTTACCTACAATGAGCAGTTCTTC
TRBJ2-2 | NA | TRBV27 | NA | CASSLWGGQVVTGELFF | TGTGCCAGCAGTTTATGGGGAGGACAGGTCGTCACCGGGGAGCTGTTTTTT
TRBJ2-1 | TRBD2 | TRBV7-9 | once | CAGRGGHNEQFF | TGTGCCGGCCGCGGGGGACACAATGAGCAGTTCTTC
TRBJ1-1 | NA | TRBV9 | once | CASSVDLFHEAFF | TGTGCCAGCAGCGTAGACCTGTTCCATGAAGCTTTCTTT
TRBJ1-1 | NA | TRBV7-2 | few | CASSLTTSDREAFF | TGTGCCAGCAGCTTAACGACCTCGGACCGGGAAGCTTTCTTT
TRBJ2-7 | NA | TRBV2 | few | CASRGRTTYEQYF | TGTGCCAGCAGAGGGAGGACGACCTACGAGCAGTACTTC
TRBJ2-2 | TRBD1 | TRBV2 | NA | CASLLGQGNTGELFF | TGTGCCAGTTTACTGGGACAGGGAAACACCGGGGAGCTGTTTTTT
TRBJ1-1 | TRBD1 | TRBV20-1 | few | CSASGLQGGSEAFF | TGCAGTGCTAGCGGACTTCAGGGGGGTAGCGAAGCTTTCTTT
TRBJ1-4 | TRBD1 | TRBV10-3 | NA | CAISETVSRDRDEKLFF | TGTGCCATCAGTGAAACCGTCTCCCGGGACAGGGACGAAAAACTGTTTTTT
TRBJ2-1 | NA | TRBV5-8 | few | CASSFGARYNEQFF | TGTGCCAGCAGCTTTGGTGCACGGTACAATGAGCAGTTCTTC
TRBJ2-1 | NA | TRBV12-3/TRBV12-4 | NA | CASSPDWDPFF | TGTGCCAGCAGTCCAGACTGGGACCCGTTCTTC
TRBJ2-1 | NA | TRBV2 | NA | CASSEAGGEQFF | TGTGCCAGCAGTGAAGCAGGAGGTGAGCAGTTCTTC
TRBJ1-2 | TRBD1 | TRBV7-2 | many | CASSVGQGYGYTF | TGTGCCAGCAGCGTGGGACAGGGTTATGGCTACACCTTC
TRBJ1-1 | NA | TRBV29-1 | NA | CSVARGNTEAFF | TGCAGCGTTGCCAGGGGGAACACTGAAGCTTTCTTT
TRBJ2-7 | NA | TRBV6-1 | NA | CASSELGAGYEQYF | TGTGCCAGCAGTGAACTGGGGGCGGGCTACGAGCAGTACTTC
TRBJ2-7 | TRBD2 | TRBV20-1 | NA | CSARGGGPDYEQYF | TGCAGTGCTAGGGGCGGGGGGCCGGACTACGAGCAGTACTTC
TRBJ1-2 | TRBD1 | TRBV7-9 | once | CASSSSRTGDGYTF | TGTGCCAGCAGCTCCTCCAGGACAGGGGACGGCTACACCTTC
TRBJ2-2 | NA | TRBV7-9 | NA | CASSLGRVAGELFF | TGTGCCAGCAGCTTAGGAAGGGTTGCCGGGGAGCTGTTTTTT
TRBJ1-2 | TRBD1 | TRBV7-6 | NA | CASSLTVTGAIF | TGTGCCAGCAGCTTGACCGTGACAGGGGCCATCTTC
TRBJ1-5 | NA | TRBV15 | once | CATSRDGGFGKPQHF | TGTGCCACCAGCAGAGATGGAGGCTTCGGCAAGCCCCAGCATTTT
TRBJ1-5 | NA | TRBV7-2 | many | CASSTDGLSYQPQHF | TGTGCCAGCAGCACCGACGGACTGAGCTATCAGCCCCAGCATTTT
TRBJ1-2 | NA | TRBV6-2/TRBV6-3 | few | CASSPNYGYTF | TGTGCCAGCAGTCCCAACTATGGCTACACCTTC
TRBJ2-7 | NA | TRBV20-1 | NA | CSATGAGARYEQYF | TGCAGTGCGACGGGGGCAGGGGCCAGGTACGAGCAGTACTTC
TRBJ1-2 | NA | TRBV13 | NA | CASSSQGKVYGYTF | TGTGCCAGCAGCTCCCAGGGGAAGGTCTATGGCTACACCTTC
TRBJ2-7 | NA | TRBV29-1 | NA | CSVEVDSYEQYF | TGCAGCGTGGAGGTTGACAGCTACGAGCAGTACTTC
TRBJ2-5 | TRBD1 | TRBV28 | many | CASSPGQGAGETQYF | TGTGCCAGCAGCCCGGGACAGGGGGCAGGAGAGACCCAGTACTTC
TRBJ1-2 | NA | TRBV7-2 | few | CASSLSSRSNYGYTF | TGTGCCAGCAGCCTCTCCTCCAGATCTAACTATGGCTACACCTTC
TRBJ2-7 | NA | TRBV7-8 | few | CASWGQGPYEQYF | TGTGCCAGCTGGGGGCAGGGACCCTACGAGCAGTACTTC
TRBJ2-1 | TRBD2 | TRBV20-1 | NA | CSAILSGGASYNEQFF | TGCAGTGCTATCCTTAGCGGGGGGGCCTCCTACAATGAGCAGTTCTTC
TRBJ2-7 | TRBD2 | TRBV6-5 | NA | CASAPGGGSYEQYF | TGTGCCAGCGCCCCCGGGGGGGGGTCCTACGAGCAGTACTTC
TRBJ2-5 | NA | TRBV28 | NA | CASSPGLEYRQETQYF | TGTGCCAGCAGCCCGGGGCTAGAGTACAGGCAAGAGACCCAGTACTTC
TRBJ2-2 | NA | TRBV20-1 | few | CSARDRGRLNTGELFF | TGCAGTGCTAGAGATCGGGGGCGACTGAACACCGGGGAGCTGTTTTTT
TRBJ1-1 | NA | TRBV7-2 | many | CAARGGTEGEVNPEAFF | TGTGCCGCCAGAGGGGGAACAGAAGGGGAAGTTAACCCTGAAGCTTTCTTT
TRBJ1-6 | NA | TRBV7-6 | many | CASSLYRRNSPLHF | TGTGCCAGCAGTCTTTACAGGAGAAATTCACCCCTCCACTTT
TRBJ2-5 | TRBD2 | TRBV7-9 | NA | CASSFLGGGEETQYF | TGTGCCAGCAGCTTCCTCGGGGGAGGGGAAGAGACCCAGTACTTC
TRBJ2-2 | TRBD1 | TRBV27 | few | CASSLVTRDRGTGELFF | TGTGCCAGCAGTTTAGTGACTCGGGACAGGGGCACCGGGGAGCTGTTTTTT
TRBJ2-7 | NA | TRBV4-2 | NA | CASSQEGTHKYF | TGTGCCAGCAGCCAAGAAGGGACGCACAAGTACTTC
TRBJ2-1 | TRBD2 | TRBV7-2 | few | CASSLVLAGGYSGNEQFF | TGTGCCAGCAGCTTAGTTCTAGCGGGGGGCTACTCGGGGAATGAGCAGTTCTTC
TRBJ2-7 | NA | TRBV7-9 | many | CASSVLPRYEQYF | TGTGCCAGCAGCGTCTTACCTCGATACGAGCAGTACTTC
TRBJ2-6 | NA | TRBV12-3/TRBV12-4 | NA | CASSFALSTGANVLTF | TGTGCCAGCAGTTTTGCTCTAAGCACTGGGGCCAACGTCCTGACTTTC